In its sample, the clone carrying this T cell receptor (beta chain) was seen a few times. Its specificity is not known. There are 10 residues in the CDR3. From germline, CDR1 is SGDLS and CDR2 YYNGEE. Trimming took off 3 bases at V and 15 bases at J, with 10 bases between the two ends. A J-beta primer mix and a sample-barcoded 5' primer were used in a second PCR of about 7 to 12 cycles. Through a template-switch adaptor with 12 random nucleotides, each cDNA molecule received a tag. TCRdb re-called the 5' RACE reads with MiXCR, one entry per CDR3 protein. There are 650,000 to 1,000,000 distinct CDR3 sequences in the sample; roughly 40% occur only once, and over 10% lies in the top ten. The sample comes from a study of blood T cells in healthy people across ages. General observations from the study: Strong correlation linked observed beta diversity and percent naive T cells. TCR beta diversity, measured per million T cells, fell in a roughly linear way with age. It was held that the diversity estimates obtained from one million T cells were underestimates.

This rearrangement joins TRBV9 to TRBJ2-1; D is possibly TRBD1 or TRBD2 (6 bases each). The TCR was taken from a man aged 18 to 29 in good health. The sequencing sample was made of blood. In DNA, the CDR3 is TGTGCCAGCAGCGGAGGGGGGCTGTTCTTC. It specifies CASSGGGLFF.